The clone carrying this TCR beta chain appeared once. A read error may account for a junction end that differs from germline. This entry is derived from a study of molecular identifiers for immune sequencing clone quantification. Germline V CDR1 and CDR2: LGHDT, YNNKEL (reference sequence). The CDR3 is made up of 14 amino acids. TCRdb called the PCR reads again in MiXCR, with one record for every CDR3 protein. The repertoire holds approximately 590,000 distinct CDR3 sequences, with 25% as singletons. The rearrangement uses TRBV3-1 and TRBJ2-7; 9 positions agree with TRBD1. This receptor was identified in a human donor in good health. Some libraries in this study had Jurkat cell RNA spiked in. The specimen sequenced was naive CD8+ T cells from blood, with Jurkat cell RNA spiked in. Subset defined: FACS-sorted CD8+CD4-CCR7+CD45RA+ naive T cells. This CDR3 reads CASSLGQGDYEQCF. In DNA, the CDR3 is TGTGCCAGCAGCCTGGGACAGGGAGACTACGAGCAGTGCTTC.